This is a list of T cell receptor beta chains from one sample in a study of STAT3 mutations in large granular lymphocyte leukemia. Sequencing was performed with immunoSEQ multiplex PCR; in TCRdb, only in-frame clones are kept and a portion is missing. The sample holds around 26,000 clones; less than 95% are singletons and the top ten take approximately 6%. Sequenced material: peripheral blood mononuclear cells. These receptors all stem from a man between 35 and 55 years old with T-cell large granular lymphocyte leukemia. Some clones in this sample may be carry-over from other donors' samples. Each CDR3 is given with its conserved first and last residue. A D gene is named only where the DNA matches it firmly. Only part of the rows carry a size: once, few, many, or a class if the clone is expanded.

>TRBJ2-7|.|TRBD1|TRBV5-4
CASSLDRGQKQYF
TGTGCCAGCAGCTTGGACAGGGGCCAGAAGCAGTACTTC
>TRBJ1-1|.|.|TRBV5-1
CASKPGPRSTEAFF
TGCGCCAGCAAGCCGGGCCCTAGGAGCACTGAAGCTTTCTTT
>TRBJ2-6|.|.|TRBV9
CASSVGFSNSGANVLTF
TGTGCCAGCAGCGTAGGCTTCTCCAACTCTGGGGCCAACGTCCTGACTTTC
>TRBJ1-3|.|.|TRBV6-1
CASSELADSGNTIYF
TGTGCCAGCAGTGAACTGGCCGACTCTGGAAACACCATATATTTT
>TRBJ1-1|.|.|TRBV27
CASSLKRTNTEAFF
TGTGCCAGCAGTTTAAAGAGGACGAACACTGAAGCTTTCTTT
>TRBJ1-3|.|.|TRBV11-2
CASSLAEGYRNTIYF
TGTGCCAGCAGCTTAGCGGAGGGATACAGAAACACCATATATTTT
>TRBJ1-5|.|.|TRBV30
CAWSVDRNQPQHF
TGTGCCTGGAGTGTTGACAGAAATCAGCCCCAGCATTTT
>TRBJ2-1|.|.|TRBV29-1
CSVDSLSHNEQFF
TGCAGCGTTGATTCTCTCAGTCACAATGAGCAGTTCTTC
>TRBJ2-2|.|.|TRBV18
CASSPLQGTGELFF
TGTGCCAGCTCACCCCTACAGGGTACCGGGGAGCTGTTTTTT
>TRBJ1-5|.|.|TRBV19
CATQGSIISNQPQHF
TGTGCCACACAGGGTTCAATAATTAGCAATCAGCCCCAGCATTTT
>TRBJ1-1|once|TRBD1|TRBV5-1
CASSLGQGQAFF
TGCGCCAGCAGCTTAGGACAGGGACAAGCTTTCTTT
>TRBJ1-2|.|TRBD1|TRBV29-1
CSVADRGLYGYTF
TGCAGCGTAGCGGACAGGGGTTTGTATGGCTACACCTTC
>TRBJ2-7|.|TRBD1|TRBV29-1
CSVEGQGPYEQYF
TGCAGCGTGGAAGGACAGGGCCCTTACGAGCAGTACTTC
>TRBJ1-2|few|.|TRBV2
CASRDSLGGYTF
TGTGCCAGCAGGGACAGCCTAGGAGGCTACACCTTC
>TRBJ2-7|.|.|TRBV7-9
CASSPVEGIYEQYF
TGTGCCAGCAGCCCCGTCGAAGGGATCTACGAGCAGTACTTC
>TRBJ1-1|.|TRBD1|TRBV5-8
CASSLYRGTPNTEAFF
TGTGCCAGCAGCTTGTACAGGGGGACCCCGAACACTGAAGCTTTCTTT
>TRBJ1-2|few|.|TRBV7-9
CASSLDHGYTF
TGTGCCAGCAGCTTAGACCATGGCTACACCTTC
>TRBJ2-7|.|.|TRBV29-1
CSVEGKGESSYEQYF
TGCAGCGTTGAAGGGAAGGGGGAATCGAGCTACGAGCAGTACTTC
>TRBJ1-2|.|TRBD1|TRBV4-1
CASSEEGDRGPLNYGYTF
TGCGCCAGCAGCGAAGAAGGGGACAGGGGGCCCCTTAACTATGGCTACACCTTC
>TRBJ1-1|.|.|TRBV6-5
CASSRDFQNTEAFF
TGTGCCAGCAGCCGGGACTTCCAGAACACTGAAGCTTTCTTT
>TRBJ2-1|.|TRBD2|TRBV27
CASSLTSGDSYNEQFF
TGTGCCAGCAGTCTGACTAGCGGTGACTCCTACAATGAGCAGTTCTTC
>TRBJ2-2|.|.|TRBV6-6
CASSLTGTGELFF
TGTGCCAGCAGTCTTACAGGGACCGGGGAGCTGTTTTTT
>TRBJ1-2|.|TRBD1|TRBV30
CAWNPGQGNQGYTF
TGTGCCTGGAACCCGGGACAGGGGAATCAGGGCTACACCTTC
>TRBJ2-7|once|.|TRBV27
CASSGNSLGGLSYEQYF
TGTGCCAGCAGCGGTAATTCTTTGGGGGGCCTCTCCTACGAGCAGTACTTC
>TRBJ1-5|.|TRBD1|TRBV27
CASTPDREGNQPQHF
TGTGCCAGCACCCCGGACAGGGAAGGCAATCAGCCCCAGCATTTT
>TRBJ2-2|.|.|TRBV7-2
CASSATSNTGELFF
TGTGCCAGCAGCGCAACGTCGAACACCGGGGAGCTGTTTTTT
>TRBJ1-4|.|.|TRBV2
CASSRNRAVNEKLFF
TGTGCCAGCAGTCGAAACAGGGCGGTTAATGAAAAACTGTTTTTT
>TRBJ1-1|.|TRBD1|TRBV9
CASSKNSRGHTEAFF
TGTGCCAGCAGCAAAAACTCCAGGGGGCACACTGAAGCTTTCTTT
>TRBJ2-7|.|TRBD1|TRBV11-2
CASSLGQGKYEQYF
TGTGCCAGCAGCTTGGGACAGGGAAAATACGAGCAGTACTTC
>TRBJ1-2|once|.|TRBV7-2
CASSLVGGAHGYTF
TGTGCCAGCAGCTTAGTGGGTGGGGCGCATGGCTACACCTTC
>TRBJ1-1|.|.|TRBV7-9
CASSLGVPGNTEAFF
TGTGCCAGCAGCTTAGGCGTACCGGGGAACACTGAAGCTTTCTTT
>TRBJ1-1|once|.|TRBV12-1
CASSFVYEQEVNTEAFF
TGTGCCAGCAGCTTTGTCTACGAGCAGGAGGTGAACACTGAAGCTTTCTTT
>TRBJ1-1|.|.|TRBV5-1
CASSLAGNTEAFF
TGCGCCAGCAGCTTGGCCGGGAACACTGAAGCTTTCTTT
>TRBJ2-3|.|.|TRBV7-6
CASTPQHLSTDTQYF
TGTGCCAGCACCCCCCAGCACCTTAGCACAGATACGCAGTATTTT
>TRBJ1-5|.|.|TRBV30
CAWSSGSSNQPQHF
TGTGCCTGGAGCTCAGGGAGTAGCAATCAGCCCCAGCATTTT
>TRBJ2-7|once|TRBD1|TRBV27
CASRAWDRSSYEQYF
TGTGCCAGCAGGGCTTGGGACAGGTCCTCCTACGAGCAGTACTTC
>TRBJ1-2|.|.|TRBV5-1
CASSLDDGGYGYTF
TGCGCCAGCAGCTTGGACGATGGGGGCTATGGCTACACCTTC
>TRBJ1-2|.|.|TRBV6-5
CASSYAQGSLYGYTF
TGTGCCAGCAGTTACGCCCAGGGATCGCTATATGGCTACACCTTC
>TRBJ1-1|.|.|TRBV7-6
CASSLVPGANTEAFF
TGTGCCAGCAGCTTAGTCCCGGGGGCGAACACTGAAGCTTTCTTT
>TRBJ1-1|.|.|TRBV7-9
CASSLVLGSEAFF
TGTGCCAGCAGCTTAGTGTTGGGGTCTGAAGCTTTCTTT
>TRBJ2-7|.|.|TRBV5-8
CASSLGRPYEQYF
TGTGCCAGCAGCTTGGGTCGGCCCTACGAGCAGTACTTC
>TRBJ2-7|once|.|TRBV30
CAWSPPAPMGQYF
TGTGCCTGGAGTCCTCCGGCCCCAATGGGGCAGTACTTC
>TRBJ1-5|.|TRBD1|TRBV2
CASSGTGDQPQHF
TGTGCCAGCAGTGGAACAGGGGATCAGCCCCAGCATTTT
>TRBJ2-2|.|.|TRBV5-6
CASNRFTGELFF
TGTGCCAGTAACAGGTTCACCGGGGAGCTGTTTTTT
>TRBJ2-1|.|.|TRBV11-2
CASSFGTPGDEQFF
TGTGCCAGCAGCTTCGGGACACCTGGGGATGAGCAGTTCTTC
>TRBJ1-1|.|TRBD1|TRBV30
CAWSRRDRDEAFF
TGTGCCTGGAGTCGCCGGGACAGGGATGAAGCTTTCTTT
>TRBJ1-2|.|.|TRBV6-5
CASRDGDGYTF
TGTGCCAGCAGGGACGGAGATGGCTACACCTTC
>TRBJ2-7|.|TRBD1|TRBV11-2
CASSPYRGEQYF
TGTGCCAGCAGCCCTTACAGGGGCGAGCAGTACTTC
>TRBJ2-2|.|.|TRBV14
CASSPEPGELFF
TGTGCCAGCAGCCCTGAACCCGGGGAGCTGTTTTTT
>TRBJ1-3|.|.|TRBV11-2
CASSKDLAGNTIYF
TGTGCCAGCAGTAAGGACTTGGCTGGAAACACCATATATTTT
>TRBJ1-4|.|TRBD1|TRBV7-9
CASSSRQGSEKLFF
TGTGCCAGCAGCTCGCGACAGGGAAGTGAAAAACTGTTTTTT
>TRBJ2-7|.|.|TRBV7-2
CASSLVLQGAYEQYF
TGTGCCAGCAGCTTAGTACTACAGGGAGCCTACGAGCAGTACTTC
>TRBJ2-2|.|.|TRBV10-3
CAISESDTGELFF
TGTGCCATCAGTGAGTCGGACACCGGGGAGCTGTTTTTT
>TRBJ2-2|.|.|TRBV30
CAWSVPPGLFF
TGTGCCTGGAGTGTACCACCGGGGCTGTTTTTT
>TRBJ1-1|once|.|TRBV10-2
CASSEGRVTEAFF
TGCGCCAGCAGTGAAGGTAGGGTCACTGAAGCTTTCTTT